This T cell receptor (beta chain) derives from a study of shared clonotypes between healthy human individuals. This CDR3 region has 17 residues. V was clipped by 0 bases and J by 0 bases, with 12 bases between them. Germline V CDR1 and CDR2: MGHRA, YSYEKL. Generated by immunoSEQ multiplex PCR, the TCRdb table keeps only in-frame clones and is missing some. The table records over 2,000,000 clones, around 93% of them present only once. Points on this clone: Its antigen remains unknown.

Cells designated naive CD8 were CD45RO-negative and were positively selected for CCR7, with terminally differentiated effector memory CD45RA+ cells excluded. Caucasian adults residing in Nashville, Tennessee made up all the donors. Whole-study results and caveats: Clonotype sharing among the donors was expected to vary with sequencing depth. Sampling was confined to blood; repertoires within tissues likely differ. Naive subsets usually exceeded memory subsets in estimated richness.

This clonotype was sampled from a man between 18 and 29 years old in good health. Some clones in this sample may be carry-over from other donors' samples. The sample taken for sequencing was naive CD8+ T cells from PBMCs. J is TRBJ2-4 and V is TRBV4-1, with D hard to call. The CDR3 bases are TGCGCCAGCAGCCAAGATACCCCTCGTATAGCCAAAAACATTCAGTACTTC. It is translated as CASSQDTPRIAKNIQYF.